This T cell receptor beta chain was observed in a study of T cell responses to AZD1222 COVID-19 vaccine. Study summary: Second doses were pooled across both intervals (about 4 or about 12 weeks).

Study findings and constraints: Reports say nearly half of spike-specific TCRs go after unmutated variant regions.

Profiled with immunoSEQ multiplex PCR; TCRdb holds only in-frame clones, not every one. There are 140,000 or so clones in the sample; around 90% occur only once, and 3% to 4.5% lies in the top ten. Germline values: CDR1 MNHNY, CDR2 SVGAGI (reference sequence). CDR3 size: 16 residues. The V end lost 0 bases, the J end lost 0 bases, and 11 bases lay between the germline ends. This clone was counted a single time. The antigen is unknown. This specimen consisted of peripheral blood, obtained on day 0 of AZD1222 vaccination. This receptor was identified in an adult in good health. The rearrangement joins TRBV6-6 to TRBJ1-2; D is ambiguous. Here the CDR3 reads CASSYSMDVANYGYTF. DNA of the CDR3: TGTGCCAGCAGTTACTCGATGGACGTAGCTAACTATGGCTACACCTTC.